Listed below are T cell receptor beta chains from one sample, sequenced in a study of T-cell memory formation after mild COVID-19. MiXCR, run by TCRdb on the 5' RACE reads, gives a single entry per CDR3 protein. This table has a few hundred thousand distinct CDR3 sequences, approximately 21% appearing once. Sequencing was done on a sample of PBMCs or a T cell subset sorted from them (not recorded which). The receptors shown here come from an adult woman who had mild COVID-19 (a few samples of this study predate the infection). Cell type and time point are not known. Each CDR3 is given with its conserved first and last residue. D genes are given only for firm matches. Clone size, where shown, is once, few, many, or a class for clones that have expanded.

abundance: many; v_gene: TRBV20-1; d_gene: TRBD1; j_gene: TRBJ1-1; CDR3aa: CSARVTGSDTEAFF; CDR3nt: TGCAGTGCTAGAGTGACAGGGAGTGACACTGAAGCTTTCTTT
abundance: few; v_gene: TRBV15; d_gene: -; j_gene: TRBJ2-2; CDR3aa: CATSQQGGAYGELFF; CDR3nt: TGTGCCACCAGCCAACAGGGGGGGGCTTACGGGGAGCTGTTTTTT
abundance: -; v_gene: TRBV12-3/TRBV12-4; d_gene: -; j_gene: TRBJ2-5; CDR3aa: CASSPAPQGKETQYF; CDR3nt: TGTGCCAGCAGCCCCGCCCCACAGGGTAAAGAGACCCAGTACTTC
abundance: -; v_gene: TRBV4-1; d_gene: -; j_gene: TRBJ1-1; CDR3aa: CASSPNESTEAFF; CDR3nt: TGCGCCAGCAGCCCCAATGAGAGCACTGAAGCTTTCTTT
abundance: few; v_gene: TRBV11-2; d_gene: -; j_gene: TRBJ1-1; CDR3aa: CASSSALARNTEAFF; CDR3nt: TGTGCCAGCAGCTCGGCCCTCGCCCGGAACACTGAAGCTTTCTTT
abundance: -; v_gene: TRBV12-3/TRBV12-4; d_gene: -; j_gene: TRBJ1-1; CDR3aa: CASSLVKGNTEAFF; CDR3nt: TGTGCCAGCAGTTTAGTGAAGGGGAACACTGAAGCTTTCTTT
abundance: few; v_gene: TRBV4-2; d_gene: -; j_gene: TRBJ2-1; CDR3aa: CASSQPERQSHNEQFF; CDR3nt: TGTGCCAGCAGCCAGCCGGAGCGGCAGTCCCACAATGAGCAGTTCTTC
abundance: -; v_gene: TRBV6-5; d_gene: -; j_gene: TRBJ2-4; CDR3aa: CASSYSVGAKNIQYF; CDR3nt: TGTGCCAGCAGTTACTCAGTAGGGGCCAAAAACATTCAGTACTTC
abundance: -; v_gene: TRBV5-1; d_gene: TRBD2; j_gene: TRBJ2-5; CDR3aa: CASSTEVAGGGGETQYF; CDR3nt: TGCGCCAGCAGCACGGAGGTAGCGGGAGGAGGTGGAGAGACCCAGTACTTC
abundance: once; v_gene: TRBV7-9; d_gene: -; j_gene: TRBJ1-1; CDR3aa: CVGGGASWAEAFF; CDR3nt: TGTGTCGGCGGGGGGGCCTCGTGGGCTGAAGCTTTCTTT
abundance: -; v_gene: TRBV6-2/TRBV6-3; d_gene: TRBD2; j_gene: TRBJ2-1; CDR3aa: CASSTRLAGSYNEQFF; CDR3nt: TGTGCCAGCAGTACCCGACTAGCGGGATCCTACAATGAGCAGTTCTTC
abundance: few; v_gene: TRBV11-2; d_gene: -; j_gene: TRBJ1-1; CDR3aa: CASSMDRRVNTEAFF; CDR3nt: TGTGCCAGCAGTATGGACCGCAGGGTTAACACTGAAGCTTTCTTT
abundance: few; v_gene: TRBV12-3/TRBV12-4; d_gene: -; j_gene: TRBJ2-7; CDR3aa: CASSLAPGEGYEQYF; CDR3nt: TGTGCCAGCAGTTTAGCGCCCGGAGAGGGCTACGAGCAGTACTTC
abundance: -; v_gene: TRBV7-9; d_gene: -; j_gene: TRBJ1-6; CDR3aa: CASSLTSSSSYNSPLHF; CDR3nt: TGTGCCAGCAGCTTAACGTCTTCGAGCTCCTATAATTCACCCCTCCACTTT
abundance: few; v_gene: TRBV20-1; d_gene: -; j_gene: TRBJ1-5; CDR3aa: CSARDQLNQPQHF; CDR3nt: TGCAGTGCTAGAGATCAACTTAATCAGCCCCAGCATTTT